The 28 T cell receptor beta chains below all came from one sample that was sequenced in a study of cytomegalovirus exposure and HLA in healthy donors. Profiled with immunoSEQ multiplex PCR; TCRdb holds only in-frame clones, not every one. In the table there are some 240,000 clones, roughly 84% of which are singletons. Sequencing used PBMCs. These receptors were obtained from a woman between 18 and 29 years old in good health and CMV-seropositive.

V gene TRBV2 combines with J gene TRBJ2-7, with 8 bases lining up with TRBD1. Unmatched junction bases numbered 11, after V lost 6 bases and J lost 4 bases. Germline loops: CDR1 SNHLY, CDR2 FYNNEI. CDR3 length: 15 residues. CDR3 residues: CASRAQGALRYEQYF. As DNA, the CDR3 is TGTGCCAGCAGAGCCCAGGGGGCCCTAAGATACGAGCAGTACTTC.

This clone was counted only a few times. This CDR3 reads CASGTGTGGEAFF. CDR3 coding DNA: TGTGCTAGTGGAACCGGGACAGGCGGTGAAGCTTTCTTT. This chain connects TRBV12-5 to TRBJ1-1, with TRBD1 matching 8 bases. V shed 6 bases and J 7 bases; nucleotides not matched to a gene: 7. The CDR3 consists of 13 residues. CDR1 and CDR2 from the germline V gene are LGHNT and FRNRAP.

The chain couples TRBV9 to TRBJ2-2; 10 nucleotides align to TRBD2. CDR1 and CDR2 from the germline V gene are SGDLS and YYNGEE. V lost 4 bases and J lost 5; bases outside the gene matches: 8. The CDR3 covers 16 residues. The CDR3 DNA reads TGTGCCAGCAGCCCCTCCCCTAGCGGGAGAACCGGGGAGCTGTTTTTT. This sequence encodes CASSPSPSGRTGELFF.

The CDR3 spells CASSIWSGNTEAFF. CDR3 nucleotides: TGTGCCAGTAGTATTTGGTCAGGGAACACTGAAGCTTTCTTT. This chain connects TRBV19 to TRBJ1-1; D is unresolved. The germline V gene has CDR1 LNHDA and CDR2 SQIVND (reference sequence). Trimming removed 3 bases from V and 1 base from J, with 9 bases in between. The CDR3 totals 14 residues.

The chain is built from TRBV28 and TRBJ2-1; D call uncertain. The V end was cut by 2 bases, the J end by 9 bases, with 5 bases between. The germline gives CDR1 MDHEN, CDR2 SYDVKM. CDR3 length: 11 residues. As DNA, the CDR3 is TGTGCCAGCAGTTTACGCAGTGAGCAGTTCTTC. It codes for CASSLRSEQFF.

The chain employs TRBV6-4 and TRBJ2-7, with unresolved D. The germline V gene has CDR1 MRHNA and CDR2 SNTAGT. V lost 2 bases and J 2 bases, leaving 10 bases between the germline ends. This CDR3 region has 14 residues. CDR3 coding DNA: TGTGCCAGCAGTGACAGTGTGGGCGCCTACGAGCAGTACTTC. Translating gives CASSDSVGAYEQYF.

The chain employs TRBV5-1 and TRBJ2-6; 9 bases map to TRBD1. The V segment lost 8 bases and the J segment 0 bases; nucleotides outside the gene matches: 6. The CDR3 runs to 16 residues. Germline loops: CDR1 SGHRS, CDR2 YFSETQ. CDR3 sequence (DNA): TGCGCCAGTAGGGACAGGGAATCCTCTGGGGCCAACGTCCTGACTTTC. It yields the protein CASRDRESSGANVLTF.

The chain couples TRBV11-3 to TRBJ2-2, with TRBD1 matching 9 bases. The junction had 4 bases not matched to a gene; V was cut back by 8 bases and J by 3 bases. CDR3 length: 14 amino acids. Germline CDR1 SGHNT, CDR2 YENEEA. The CDR3 region is CASRQGVDTGELFF. The CDR3 region has the DNA TGTGCCAGCCGACAGGGGGTGGACACCGGGGAGCTGTTTTTT. Using reference TRBV11-3 and TRBJ2-2 for the parts outside the CDR3, the full variable domain is EAGVVQSPRYKIIEKKQPVAFWCNPISGHNTLYWYLQNLGQGPELLIRYENEEAVDDSQLPKDRFSAERLKGVDSTLKIQPAELGDSAVYLCASRQGVDTGELFFGEGSRLTVL.

The V call is TRBV27, the J call TRBJ2-1; the D gene is possibly TRBD1 (6 bases). Germline CDR1 reads MNHEY; CDR2 reads SMNVEV (reference sequence). The CDR3 is made up of 16 amino acids. The V gene lost 1 base and the J gene lost 7 bases, with 17 bases spanning the gap. CDR3 sequence (DNA): TGTGCCAGCAGTTTATGGGTGGGGCAGGGGAGAAATGAGCAGTTCTTC. Amino acids: CASSLWVGQGRNEQFF.

This chain's CDR3 is CASSFTGGSTEAFF. The CDR3 coding sequence is TGTGCCAGCAGTTTTACGGGGGGGTCGACTGAAGCTTTCTTT. The V gene is TRBV27, the J gene TRBJ1-1, with D maybe TRBD1 (5 bases). Trimming left V 3 bases short and J 5 bases short, with 13 bases between. CDR3 size: 14 residues. Germline-derived CDR1 and CDR2 are MNHEY and SMNVEV (reference sequence).

This rearrangement joins TRBV7-9 to TRBJ2-1, with D possibly matching TRBD2 (6 bases). V lost 3 bases and J lost 8, with 14 bases in between. Looked up from germline, CDR1 is SEHNR and CDR2 is FQNEAQ (reference sequence). This CDR3 is 14 amino acids long. The CDR3 reads CASSFTGSSDEQFF. Written as DNA, the CDR3 is TGTGCCAGCAGCTTTACCGGGAGCAGCGATGAGCAGTTCTTC.

CDR3 loop: CASRDRGVPTQYF. The CDR3 DNA follows: TGTGCCAGCAGGGACAGGGGAGTGCCGACCCAGTACTTC. The chain employs TRBV6-1 and TRBJ2-5; TRBD1 matches 9 bases. The CDR3 spans 13 residues. CDR1 and CDR2 from the germline V gene are MNHNS and SASEGT. Trimming cost V 6 bases and J 7 bases; bases outside gene matches: 6.

This chain connects TRBV27 to TRBJ2-3, with D maybe TRBD2 (5 bases). Deletions cut 7 bases from V and 1 base from J, with 15 bases between. The germline gives CDR1 MNHEY, CDR2 SMNVEV (reference sequence). The CDR3 consists of 15 residues. The CDR3 bases are TGTGCCAGCACCGGCGTCCCCGGGGGCACAGATACGCAGTATTTT. Protein: CASTGVPGGTDTQYF.

The count of this clone is one. The chain has TRBV5-1 and TRBJ1-1; 10 positions agree with TRBD1. CDR3 length: 16 residues. CDR1 and CDR2 (germline): SGHRS, YFSETQ. With 2 bases clipped from V and 10 bases from J, the junction kept 14 bases outside the gene matches. CDR3 nucleotide sequence: TGCGCCAGCAGCTTCTCCCTCGGGACAGGGGTAATCCGAGCTTTCTTT. Translation: CASSFSLGTGVIRAFF.

This sequence joins TRBV10-2 and TRBJ1-1, with 7 bases identical to TRBD1. CDR1 and CDR2 (germline): WSHSY, SAAADI. The CDR3 is made up of 16 amino acids. The ends lost 0 bases at V and 6 bases at J; junction bases unmatched: 10. The DNA of the CDR3 is TGCGCCAGCAGTGAGTCGGGTCTCGACCAGGGGGCTGAAGCTTTCTTT. As protein: CASSESGLDQGAEAFF.

The V and J genes are TRBV27 and TRBJ2-1; TRBD1 might be the D (6 bases). CDR1 and CDR2 from the germline V gene are MNHEY and SMNVEV (reference sequence). The germline V and J ends were trimmed by 5 bases and 14 bases, with 16 bases remaining between them. This CDR3 region has 12 residues. The CDR3 DNA reads TGTGCCAGCAGTGGGTGGGGGACATCGAAGTTCTTC. Residues: CASSGWGTSKFF.

This clone appeared a few times. The rearrangement joins TRBV9 to TRBJ1-5, with TRBD1 matching 7 bases. The V gene's germline CDR1 is SGDLS and CDR2 YYNGEE. V gave up 3 bases and J gave up 1 base; unmatched junction bases: 1. The CDR3 is 14 residues long. CDR3 region: CASSGQGSNQPQHF. The CDR3 DNA follows: TGTGCCAGCAGCGGACAGGGAAGCAATCAGCCCCAGCATTTT.

This clone was seen a single time. The CDR3 DNA is TGTGCCAGCAGCTTAATTGCCCGGACTAGCGGCATGAATACGCAGTATTTT. Translated: CASSLIARTSGMNTQYF. The V gene is TRBV7-6, the J gene TRBJ2-3; TRBD2 matches 10 bases. The trim removed 2 bases at V and 7 bases at J, leaving 12 bases unmatched. The germline V gene has CDR1 SGHVS and CDR2 FNYEAQ. The CDR3 runs to 17 residues.

This chain connects TRBV6-6 to TRBJ1-2; weak D call: TRBD1 (6 bases). Germline V lookup: CDR1 MNHNY, CDR2 SVGAGI (reference sequence). V lost 0 bases and J 2 bases, leaving 10 bases between the germline ends. The CDR3 loop spans 15 amino acids. The CDR3 bases are TGTGCCAGCAGTTACTCGGTAGGGGGAAACTATGGCTACACCTTC. As protein: CASSYSVGGNYGYTF.

V is TRBV5-1 and J is TRBJ2-2, with 7 bases aligning to TRBD1. The CDR3 runs 16 residues. V trimming: 6 bases; J trimming: 1 base; junction bases outside the gene matches: 9. CDR1 and CDR2 from the germline V gene are SGHRS and YFSETQ. CDR3 in amino acids: CASTTPRQGNTGELFF. DNA of the CDR3: TGCGCCAGCACGACCCCGAGACAGGGGAACACCGGGGAGCTGTTTTTT.

This rearrangement joins TRBV5-1 to TRBJ1-3; D uncertain. Germline V gene sequence: CDR1 SGHRS, CDR2 YFSETQ. There are 16 residues in the CDR3. Trimming removed 1 base at V and 0 bases at J, with 11 bases between. The CDR3 nucleotides are TGCGCCAGCAGCTTGAGTCGGAGTCCCTCTGGAAACACCATATATTTT. Protein sequence: CASSLSRSPSGNTIYF.

CDR3 bases: TGTGCCAGCTCACCACGAGTACAGGGGCGGGAGACCCAGTACTTC. Protein: CASSPRVQGRETQYF. The rearrangement uses TRBV18 and TRBJ2-5, with 7 bases aligning to TRBD1. The CDR3 is made up of 15 amino acids. The J segment lost 5 bases and the V segment lost 1 base, leaving 7 bases of the junction unmatched. Germline CDR1 and CDR2: KGHSH and LQKENI.

The CDR3 here is CASSGVGGNEQFF. CDR3 nucleotide sequence: TGTGCCAGCTCGGGGGTTGGGGGCAATGAGCAGTTCTTC. This chain joins TRBV2 and TRBJ2-1; maybe TRBD2 (6 bases). The CDR3 length is 13 residues. Per germline, CDR1 SNHLY and CDR2 FYNNEI. The V gene lost 8 bases and the J gene lost 6 bases, with 14 bases spanning the gap.

J is TRBJ1-1 and V is TRBV6-6; TRBD1 is a possible D gene (6 bases). Germline CDR1 and CDR2: MNHNY and SVGAGI (reference sequence). The CDR3 runs to 14 residues. Trimming shortened V by 2 bases and J by 8 bases, and 15 bases separated the two germline ends. DNA for the CDR3: TGTGCCAGCAGTTACCGGGACATGAGATCAGAAGCTTTCTTT. Its protein is CASSYRDMRSEAFF.

The J gene is TRBJ1-1, the V gene TRBV2; tentatively, D is TRBD1 (6 bases). The germline V gene has CDR1 SNHLY and CDR2 FYNNEI. The CDR3 runs to 16 residues. Between the trimmed V and J ends, which lost 1 base and 1 base, there was a span of 13 bases. The CDR3 protein is CASSEGRQEKNTEAFF. The CDR3 nucleotides read TGTGCCAGCAGTGAAGGGCGACAGGAAAAGAACACTGAAGCTTTCTTT.

A remark on this clone: The identical CDR3 is also encoded by other nucleotide sequences in the sample. The CDR3, as DNA: TGTGCCTGGAGCGTGGGACAGGGGGCGAGCGAGCAGTACTTC. Amino acid sequence: CAWSVGQGASEQYF. This chain joins TRBV30 and TRBJ2-7; 12 bases are a match to TRBD1. Germline V CDR1 and CDR2: GTSNPN, SVGIG (reference sequence). The CDR3 covers 14 residues. The junction had 6 bases not matched to a gene; V was cut back by 3 bases and J by 6 bases.

A note on this clone: Other DNA variants within this sample encode the same CDR3. In DNA, the CDR3 is TGTGCCAGCAGCGTAGGGGCTAGCGGCTCCTACAATGAGCAGTTCTTC. Encoded protein: CASSVGASGSYNEQFF. The genes are TRBV9 and TRBJ2-1; 7 bases fit TRBD2. The CDR3 loop spans 16 amino acids. Germline loops: CDR1 SGDLS, CDR2 YYNGEE. Unmatched junction bases numbered 3, after V lost 0 bases and J lost 0 bases.

This clone was recorded only once. The V and J genes are TRBV2 and TRBJ1-2, with a possible D match to TRBD1 (6 bases). This CDR3 is 16 amino acids long. V gave up 3 bases and J gave up 5 bases, with 19 bases separating them. Germline loops: CDR1 SNHLY, CDR2 FYNNEI. This CDR3 reads CASSDETGGGKYGYTF. CDR3 nucleotide sequence: TGTGCCAGCAGTGATGAGACGGGGGGCGGTAAATATGGCTACACCTTC.